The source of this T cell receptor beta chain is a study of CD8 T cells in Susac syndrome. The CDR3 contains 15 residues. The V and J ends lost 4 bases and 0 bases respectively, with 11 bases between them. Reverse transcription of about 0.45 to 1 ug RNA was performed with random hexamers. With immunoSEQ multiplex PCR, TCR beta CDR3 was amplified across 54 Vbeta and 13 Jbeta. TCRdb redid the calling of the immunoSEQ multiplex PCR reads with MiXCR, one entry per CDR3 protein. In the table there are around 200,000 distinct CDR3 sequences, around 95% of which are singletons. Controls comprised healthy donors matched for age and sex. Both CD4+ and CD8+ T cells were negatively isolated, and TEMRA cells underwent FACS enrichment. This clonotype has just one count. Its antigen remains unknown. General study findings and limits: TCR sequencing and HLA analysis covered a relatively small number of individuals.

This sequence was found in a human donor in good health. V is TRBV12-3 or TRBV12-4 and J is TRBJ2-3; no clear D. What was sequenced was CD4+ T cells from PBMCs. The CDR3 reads CASSSWFTSTDTQYF. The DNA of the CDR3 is TGTGCCAGCAGTTCCTGGTTTACTAGCACAGATACGCAGTATTTT.